The sample holds a few counts of the clone carrying this T cell receptor (beta chain). The antigen remains undetermined. Alongside a J-beta primer mix, a sample-barcoded 5' primer served in a second PCR lasting roughly 6 to 11 cycles. Per-sample output comprised a minimum of 2.5 million paired-end reads containing CDR3. Each CDR3 protein gets one entry after TCRdb re-called the 5' RACE reads with MiXCR. The table includes about 1,400,000 distinct CDR3 sequences, roughly 60% detected once. The CDR3 has 11 amino acids. Deletions cut 5 bases from V and 8 bases from J, with 11 bases between. The V gene's germline CDR1 is DFQATT and CDR2 SNEGSKA (reference sequence). These data belong to a study of blood T cells in healthy people across ages. Whole-study context: Capturing about one barcoded beta molecule per two T cells was achieved by template switching.

Study observations and caveats: Versus aged donors, long-lived donors had higher diversity and more naive CD4+ cells.

The genes are TRBV20-1 and TRBJ2-3; D may match TRBD1 or TRBD2 (5 bases each). Sample: blood. This TCR derives from a man aged 18 to 29 in good health. The CDR3 here is CSALSGPTQYF. The CDR3 bases are TGCAGTGCTTTGTCGGGACCTACGCAGTATTTT.